This TCR beta chain originates from a study of tumor-infiltrating lymphocytes in primary liver carcinoma. Study details: These were node-negative, non-metastatic T1-T3 tumors of about 4.2 to 11 cm.

Starting material for RNA and DNA co-extraction consisted of roughly 20-34 mg of unsorted bulk tissue. This clonotype counts as medium-sized. Its specificity is not known. Trimming took 0 bases from V and 3 from J; bases not matched to a gene: 6. The CDR3 spans 15 residues. Germline lookup yields CDR1 SGHNT and CDR2 YYREEE (reference sequence). Priming with a constant-region primer yielded TCR beta cDNA from roughly 0.45 ug total RNA. Each TCR beta library was derived from three nested multiplex PCR rounds that employed slightly modified ARM-PCR. The first two PCR rounds used TRBV1-TRBV30 primers with a Cbeta primer, roughly 10 cycles each. Each CDR3 protein gets one entry after TCRdb re-called the multiplex PCR reads with MiXCR. The sample lists some 25,000 distinct CDR3 sequences, about 73% occurring once. Overall study findings and caveats: It was observed that only about 7.5-25% of the top clones appeared in every one of the five tumor regions. Tumors reached a significantly greater top-250-clone fraction than blood did (p = 0.039).

This receptor was identified in a man in his forties or fifties with primary liver carcinoma and hepatitis B virus infection. What was sequenced was liver tumor tissue from sampling region 3. As to subset: tumor region T3, left-lateral pole. V and J are TRBV5-4 and TRBJ2-7; TRBD2 matches at 7 bases. DNA for the CDR3: TGTGCCAGCAGCTTGGATCGCGGGAGCCTCTACGAGCAGTACTTC. Its protein product is CASSLDRGSLYEQYF.